Below are 14 T cell receptor beta chains sequenced from a single sample in a study of blood T cell repertoires in COVID-19. Method: immunoSEQ multiplex PCR; TCRdb's copy keeps in-frame clones and lacks some. The sample lists around 58,000 clones; about nine tenths were seen once. The sequenced sample consisted of peripheral blood. The source is a woman between 55 and 75 years old with active or convalescent COVID-19.

This chain links TRBV6-1 with TRBJ1-2; 10 bases agree with TRBD1. Germline V CDR1 and CDR2: MNHNS, SASEGT. The CDR3 covers 16 residues. V gave up 2 bases and J gave up 9 bases; unmatched junction bases: 12. The CDR3, as DNA: TGTGCCAGCAGTGAATTAGGGACAGGGGATATATGGAGCTACACCTTC. This translates into CASSELGTGDIWSYTF.

This rearrangement joins TRBV6-5 to TRBJ2-4, with D possibly being TRBD1 (5 bases). This CDR3 region has 11 residues. V dropped 8 bases and J dropped 7 bases, with 9 bases sitting between them. Looked up from germline, CDR1 is MNHEY and CDR2 is SVGAGI. This CDR3 is CASGSGNIQYF. The CDR3, as DNA: TGTGCCAGCGGCTCAGGGAACATTCAGTACTTC.

This sequence joins TRBV6-5 and TRBJ2-2; TRBD2 aligns across 8 bases. Germline V gene data show CDR1 as MNHEY and CDR2 as SVGAGI. V shed 7 bases, J shed 1 base, and the junction held 5 bases outside the gene matches. The CDR3 loop spans 15 amino acids. CDR3: CASTPSGGNTGELFF. The DNA for the CDR3 is TGTGCCAGCACCCCAAGCGGGGGGAACACCGGGGAGCTGTTTTTT.

This chain joins TRBV7-3 and TRBJ1-1; no clear D. Germline CDR1 SGHTA, CDR2 FQGTGA. This CDR3 is built from 13 residues. The germline V and J ends were trimmed by 1 base and 4 bases, with 7 bases remaining between them. The CDR3 protein is CASSLSEATEAFF. The CDR3, as DNA: TGTGCCAGCAGCTTAAGTGAGGCCACTGAAGCTTTCTTT.

The V and J genes are TRBV3-1 (or the pseudogene TRBV3-2) and TRBJ1-2; D is ambiguous. Trimming shortened V by 0 bases and J by 7 bases, and 18 bases separated the two germline ends. This CDR3 is built from 16 residues. Looked up from germline, CDR1 is LGHDT and CDR2 is YNNKEL (reference sequence). The CDR3 loop reads CASSQDLMREFSGYTF. CDR3 nucleotides: TGTGCCAGCAGCCAAGATCTAATGCGGGAATTCTCTGGCTACACCTTC.

This chain links TRBV24-1 with TRBJ2-3; 12 bases align to TRBD2. Looked up from germline, CDR1 is KGHDR and CDR2 is SFDVKD. The length of the CDR3 is 16 residues. The junction had 2 bases not matched to a gene; V was cut back by 3 bases and J by 2 bases. The CDR3 DNA reads TGTGCCACCAGTGATCCTAGCGGGAGGGTCACAGATACGCAGTATTTT. Amino acids: CATSDPSGRVTDTQYF.

V usage is TRBV6-5 and J usage is TRBJ2-3, with 8 bases lining up with TRBD2. The junction had 8 bases not matched to a gene; V was cut back by 9 bases and J by 0 bases. Germline lookup yields CDR1 MNHEY and CDR2 SVGAGI. The CDR3 length is 15 residues. The CDR3 loop is CASIGRGDSTDTQYF. Written as DNA, the CDR3 is TGTGCCAGTATAGGGCGGGGGGATAGCACAGATACGCAGTATTTT.

The J gene is TRBJ2-5, the V gene TRBV5-4; no definite D call. V shed 5 bases and J shed 2 bases, with 10 bases lying between them. The CDR3 is 13 amino acids. The germline V gene encodes CDR1 SGHNT and CDR2 YYREEE (reference sequence). This CDR3 reads CASRDQVQETQYF. CDR3 in DNA: TGTGCCAGCAGGGATCAGGTGCAAGAGACCCAGTACTTC.

V is TRBV9 and J is TRBJ1-5; unclear D gene. CDR1 is SGDLS, CDR2 YYNGEE, per germline. CDR3 size: 15 residues. Trimming took off 4 bases at V and 3 bases at J, with 14 bases between the two ends. The CDR3 is CASSSDDGFNQPQHF. The CDR3 region has the DNA TGTGCCAGCAGCTCCGACGACGGGTTCAATCAGCCCCAGCATTTT.

The chain joins TRBV29-1 to TRBJ1-3; tentatively, D is TRBD1 (5 bases). CDR3 length equals 15 residues. V was trimmed by 0 bases and J by 2 bases, leaving 11 bases between them. Germline V gene lookup returns CDR1 SQVTM and CDR2 ANQGSEA. CDR3 nucleotides: TGCAGCGTTGAAGATCGAACAGGACCTGGAAACACCATATATTTT. Protein product: CSVEDRTGPGNTIYF.

The chain combines TRBV7-3 with TRBJ2-3; a possible D gene is TRBD1 (6 bases). The length of the CDR3 is 13 residues. V was trimmed by 5 bases and J by 4 bases, leaving 10 bases between them. Germline CDR1 is SGHTA and CDR2 is FQGTGA. CDR3 DNA: TGTGCCAGCAGCCCAGAGGGGGCAGATACGCAGTATTTT. It specifies CASSPEGADTQYF.

The V and J genes are TRBV3-1 (or the pseudogene TRBV3-2) and TRBJ1-2; TRBD1 aligns across 10 bases. The germline CDR1 and CDR2 sequences are LGHDT and YNNKEL (reference sequence). The V gene end was trimmed by 4 bases and the J gene end by 5 bases; junction bases not matched to a gene: 7. This CDR3 spans 15 amino acids. As DNA, the CDR3 is TGTGCCAGCAGCCCCTCTGGACAGGGGGGGTATGGCTACACCTTC. This gives the protein CASSPSGQGGYGYTF.

V gene TRBV5-1 combines with J gene TRBJ2-1, with TRBD2 matching 14 bases. This CDR3 region has 17 residues. The germline gives CDR1 SGHRS, CDR2 YFSETQ. V lost 5 bases to trimming and J lost 8 bases; unmatched junction nucleotides: 12. The CDR3 loop reads CASSKGTSGGYQDEQFF. The CDR3 nucleotides read TGCGCCAGCAGTAAGGGGACTAGCGGGGGATATCAGGATGAGCAGTTCTTC.

V usage is TRBV28 and J usage is TRBJ1-5, with TRBD1 as a possible D gene (5 bases). The CDR3 has 15 residues. Deletions cut 11 bases from V and 1 base from J, with 18 bases between. CDR1 MDHEN and CDR2 SYDVKM come from the germline V gene. The CDR3 nucleotides read TGTGCCGCCGCGCGGTCGGGGGGGAGCAATCAGCCCCAGCATTTT. It specifies CAAARSGGSNQPQHF. Using reference TRBV28 and TRBJ1-5 for the parts outside the CDR3, the full variable domain is DVKVTQSSRYLVKRTGEKVFLECVQDMDHENMFWYRQDPGLGLRLIYFSYDVKMKEKGDIPEGYSVSREKKERFSLILESASTNQTSMYLCAAARSGGSNQPQHFGDGTRLSIL.